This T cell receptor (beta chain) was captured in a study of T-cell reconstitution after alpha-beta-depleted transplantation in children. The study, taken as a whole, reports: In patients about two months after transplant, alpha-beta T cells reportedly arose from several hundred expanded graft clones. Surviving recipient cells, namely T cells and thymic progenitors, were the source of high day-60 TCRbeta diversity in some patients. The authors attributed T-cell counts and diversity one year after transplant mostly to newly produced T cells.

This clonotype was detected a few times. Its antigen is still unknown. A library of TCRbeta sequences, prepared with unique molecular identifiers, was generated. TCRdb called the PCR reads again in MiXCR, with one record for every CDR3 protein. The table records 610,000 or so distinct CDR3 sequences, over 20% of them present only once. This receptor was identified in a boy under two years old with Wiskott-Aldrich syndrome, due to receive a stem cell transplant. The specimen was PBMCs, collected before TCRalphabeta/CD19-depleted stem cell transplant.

The CDR3 region has the DNA TGTGCCAGCAGCTTAGGAAGACAGCACTCCTATGGCTACACCTTC. Its translation: CASSLGRQHSYGYTF. V gene TRBV7-2 combines with J gene TRBJ1-2, with TRBD1 as a possible D gene (5 bases). This CDR3 is 15 amino acids long. Per germline, CDR1 SGHTA and CDR2 FQGNSA. V shed 1 base and J shed 4 bases, with 13 bases lying between them.